Here is one TCR beta chain with its context. Its antigen is still unknown. No base-level quality is on record; no much larger clone is a single base apart. This sample is part of a study of beta chain features in type 1 diabetes (dated by TCRdb to 2016 to 2019). In terms of the full investigation: Mean age, gender distribution, total cell number and subset yield did not differ between patients and healthy donors. In the study, recently diagnosed type 1 diabetes patients and matched healthy donors were compared on the TCRB repertoires of their sorted circulating CD4+ T cell subsets. Regulatory and stem cell-like memory subsets were isolated from only 8 patients and roughly 8 healthy donors, whereas naive and central memory subsets came from all 28 donors. Across all samples, almost 110 million sorted cells were examined, and cell number per subset correlated strongly with RNA yield. The full study reports these points: Because the HLA sub-analyses included only small numbers of individuals, any influence of HLA type on TCRB rearrangement was left unresolved. Naive, central memory and regulatory TCRB repertoires appeared more similar among patients than among healthy donors. Because cDNA was sequenced instead of genomic DNA, activated cells with high expression could be over-represented, although the groups did not differ in activation or CD3 levels. Shorter templates might be favored by PCR, yet because patient and control samples were amplified and corrected together, any such skew would affect both groups equally. At VDJ recombination sites, type 1 diabetes patients had fewer insertions and more deleted nucleotides, which implies abnormalities in thymic rearrangement. A moderate but significant shortening of TCRB CDR3 length was observed in type 1 diabetes patients in all four CD4+ subsets.

From each donor, a single peripheral blood sample of 100 to 150 mL on average was drawn into heparinised tubes. Naive, central memory, regulatory and stem cell-like memory CD4+ T cells were sorted on a BD FACSAria II using a panel including CD45RO, CCR7, CD25, CD127, CD95 and CD27. Purity was above 95% for every sorted population. Right away, PBMCs were isolated by Lymphoprep density gradient centrifugation and were stained directly, with no culture step. Samples were stained and sorted in pairs, with one healthy donor and one patient per experiment, so that batch effects were minimized. The entire isolated RNA was reverse transcribed using the High Capacity cDNA Reverse Transcription Kit, and thus expressed TCRB transcripts were sequenced. Deep immunoSEQ sequencing was applied to naive, central memory and regulatory T cell samples, giving an average of roughly 3.5 million total reads per sample. Sorted cells were lysed in RLT buffer and RNA was extracted with DNase-treated RNeasy Micro or Mini kits, depending on cell number. To prevent cross-contamination, each cell subset was processed individually, whereas patient and healthy donor samples were processed jointly. The immunoSEQ multiplex PCR was used to amplify TCRB sequences from cDNA, yielding 87-bp fragments that span the CDR3 region. The amplicons were sequenced using the Illumina HiSeq platform. Regarding the original processing steps: Synthetic template baselines were used to correct PCR bias computationally, reads within Hamming distance 2 were collapsed, and singletons that could not be merged were discarded. Reads were aligned against IMGT to assign V, D and J genes, CDR3 length and insertions or deletions at six rearrangement sites. Within each subset, clonotype counts were normalized to sorted cell number, after which true diversity and Gini coefficients were computed with the tcR R package. Repertoire sharing was quantified using the overlap coefficient calculated on TCRB nucleotide sequences. Out-of-frame TCRB sequences from naive cells were analyzed as a proxy for the pre-selection repertoire. TCRdb stores this immuneACCESS table with in-frame sequences only. Part of the clones is absent; in the studies checked, under half of the shortfall reflects unresolved V genes, and no reason is known for the rest. V, J and clone size derive from that table, while D and trimming were established from the DNA sequence. This sample has 150,000 to 200,000 clones in its table, and roughly 63% of those were observed once. The ten largest clones capture about 0.089% of the sample.

This receptor was taken from a man aged 25 to 40 with type 1 diabetes. Sequencing was done on a sample of naive CD4+ T cells from blood. The sample's cell subset or site label, in plain terms: true naive CD4+ T cells.

Here the CDR3 is given as CASSVGRDSSYEQYF. The DNA sequence is as follows: TGTGCCAGCAGCGTAGGCCGAGACAGCTCCTACGAGCAGTACTTC. The sequence links TRBV9 to TRBJ2-7; TRBD1 is a possible D gene, resting on 5 matching bases. The CDR3 sequence holds 15 residues, the cysteine and phenylalanine included. The CDR3 DNA has 45 bases and is translated from base 1. V loses 0 bases of germline sequence and J loses 0 bases, and the interval between the two ends is 10 bases. CDR1 and CDR2, per the germline V gene, are SGDLS and YYNGEE.